Following are 7 T cell receptor beta chains from one sample sequenced in a study of blood T cell repertoires in COVID-19. Sequenced by immunoSEQ multiplex PCR; TCRdb stores in-frame clones only, minus some. This sample yields approximately 64,000 clones, of which 88% are seen a single time; 43% belongs to the top ten. Input material: peripheral blood. These receptors all come from a woman aged 60-70 years with COVID-19, enrolled during active disease.

J is TRBJ1-2 and V is TRBV30; tentatively, D is TRBD1 (5 bases). The CDR3 has 11 residues. Germline V gene lookup returns CDR1 GTSNPN and CDR2 SVGIG (reference sequence). The V and J ends lost 7 bases and 4 bases respectively, with 10 bases between them. The CDR3 DNA reads as TGTGCCTTAGGACAACTCTATGGCTACACCTTC. This codes for CALGQLYGYTF.

This clone was seen a few times. The chain has TRBV29-1 and TRBJ1-2; D might be TRBD1 (6 bases). CDR3 size: 15 residues. V was shortened by 6 bases and J by 2 bases, with 19 bases between the two germline ends. Per the germline V gene, CDR1 is SQVTM and CDR2 is ANQGSEA. The CDR3 loop is CSVGRQVQANYGYTF. CDR3 sequence (DNA): TGCAGCGTCGGTCGACAGGTTCAGGCAAACTATGGCTACACCTTC.

The V and J genes are TRBV30 and TRBJ1-2; 10 bases fit TRBD1. V was clipped by 2 bases and J by 4 bases; unmatched bases: 4. Germline V gene sequence: CDR1 GTSNPN, CDR2 SVGIG (reference sequence). CDR3 length: 14 amino acids. The CDR3 region is CAWSPGQGPYGYTF. DNA of the CDR3: TGTGCCTGGAGTCCGGGACAGGGGCCCTATGGCTACACCTTC.

The V and J genes are TRBV6-5 and TRBJ1-2; D is possibly TRBD1 (5 bases). This CDR3 has 13 amino acids. Trimming pared 6 bases from V and 4 bases from J, leaving 12 bases between. Germline values: CDR1 MNHEY, CDR2 SVGAGI. In DNA form, the CDR3 reads TGTGCCAGCAGCCCCGACAGTTTCTATGGCTACACCTTC. Translation: CASSPDSFYGYTF.

A single count supports this clone. The chain is built from TRBV6-2 or TRBV6-3 and TRBJ2-7, with D perhaps matching TRBD1 (5 bases). Germline V gene sequence: CDR1 MNHEY, CDR2 SVGEGT. The V end lost 2 bases, the J end lost 3 bases, and 11 bases lay between the germline ends. The CDR3 contains 14 residues. The CDR3 nucleotides read TGTGCCAGCAGTTACCAGGGTTCAATCTACGAGCAGTACTTC. This translates into CASSYQGSIYEQYF.

V gene TRBV13 combines with J gene TRBJ1-1; no reliable D call. The length of the CDR3 is 15 residues. Germline CDR1 PRHDT, CDR2 FYEKMQ (reference sequence). The V gene lost 5 bases and the J gene lost 1 base, with 14 bases spanning the gap. The CDR3 is CASSPTFNRNTEAFF. CDR3 DNA: TGTGCCAGCAGCCCCACTTTCAATCGGAACACTGAAGCTTTCTTT.

V usage is TRBV27 and J usage is TRBJ1-5; 7 nucleotides agree with TRBD1. The CDR3 sequence is 16 residues long. Trimming at V came to 5 bases and at J to 0 bases, leaving 7 bases not matched to a gene. The germline CDR1 and CDR2 sequences are MNHEY and SMNVEV (reference sequence). This CDR3 is CASSNTQGVSNQPQHF. The CDR3 DNA follows: TGTGCCAGCAGTAACACCCAGGGGGTTAGCAATCAGCCCCAGCATTTT.